The entry below describes one T cell receptor (beta chain). These data belong to a study of blood T cell repertoires in COVID-19. The wider study: Researchers got acute and convalescent COVID-19 samples from the United States, Italy and Spain. PBMCs, B-cell-depleted T cells, or T cells were the source of the cDNA or gDNA that made up the material.

As originally analysed: Nucleated cell number was recorded as an estimate derived from reference gene primer amplification. Assay used: immunoSEQ multiplex PCR; TCRdb lists only in-frame clones, some missing. That table is the source of V, J and clone size, and D and trimming were worked out from the DNA. The data contain about 280,000 clones, roughly 80% of them singletons. Germline V CDR1 and CDR2: SGHRS, YFSETQ. The trim removed 4 bases at V and 1 base at J, leaving 7 bases unmatched. The CDR3 runs to 15 residues. Sequenced: peripheral blood. The rearrangement uses TRBV5-1 and TRBJ2-7; 8 nucleotides match TRBD1. This clonotype originated in a woman in her forties or fifties who had recovered from COVID-19. CDR3 in amino acids: CASSPGTGRSYEQYF. CDR3 nucleotides: TGCGCCAGCAGCCCCGGGACAGGTCGATCCTACGAGCAGTACTTC.